The rows below give T cell receptor beta chains drawn from one sample of a study of T-cell memory formation after mild COVID-19. TCRdb recomputed calls from the 5' RACE reads with MiXCR, one row per CDR3 protein. In the table there are 400,000 to 450,000 distinct CDR3 sequences, about 20% of which are singletons. The sequenced sample consisted of PBMCs or a T cell subset sorted from them (not recorded which). The receptor source for this set is a man younger than 30 who had mild COVID-19 (a few samples of this study predate the infection). Cell type and time point are not known. Both conserved end residues are part of each CDR3. A D gene is named only where the DNA matches it firmly. Clone size is not always given. Where it is, it says once, few, many or a class for expanded clones.

v_gene,d_gene,abundance,j_gene,CDR3aa,CDR3nt
TRBV7-2,NA,NA,TRBJ1-2,CASSPRGGDGYTF,TGTGCCAGCAGCCCAAGGGGGGGTGATGGCTACACCTTC
TRBV6-5,NA,few,TRBJ2-3,CASSSDRLLSYF,TGTGCCAGCAGTTCTGATCGGCTTCTGTCGTATTTT
TRBV5-1,NA,many,TRBJ1-4,CASSLDRGVEKLFF,TGCGCCAGCAGCTTGGACCGGGGGGTTGAAAAACTGTTTTTT
TRBV5-1,NA,few,TRBJ1-6,CASSIDGGNSPLHF,TGCGCCAGCAGCATCGACGGTGGAAATTCACCCCTCCACTTT
TRBV12-3/TRBV12-4,TRBD1,once,TRBJ2-2,CASSSDRGFTGELFF,TGTGCCAGCAGTTCCGACAGGGGGTTCACCGGGGAGCTGTTTTTT
TRBV20-1,NA,NA,TRBJ1-3,CSANRGRKDTGNTIYF,TGCAGTGCTAATCGTGGCCGGAAGGATACTGGAAACACCATATATTTT
TRBV29-1,NA,NA,TRBJ2-5,CSVSRGQETQYF,TGCAGCGTCTCTCGGGGGCAAGAGACCCAGTACTTC
TRBV6-1,NA,NA,TRBJ1-3,CASSERVGSPSGNTIYF,TGTGCCAGCAGTGAACGCGTGGGGTCGCCCTCTGGAAACACCATATATTTT
TRBV12-3/TRBV12-4,NA,few,TRBJ2-2,CASSFQAGELFF,TGTGCCAGCAGTTTTCAAGCCGGGGAGCTGTTTTTT
TRBV7-9,TRBD2,few,TRBJ2-3,CASSHSGGSTDTQYF,TGTGCCAGCAGCCATAGCGGGGGGAGCACAGATACGCAGTATTTT
TRBV18,NA,NA,TRBJ1-1,CAASWGEGTEAFF,TGTGCCGCCTCGTGGGGTGAGGGCACTGAAGCTTTCTTT
TRBV11-2,TRBD1,NA,TRBJ2-7,CASSWTGESSYEQYF,TGTGCCAGCAGCTGGACAGGGGAAAGCTCCTACGAGCAGTACTTC
TRBV9,NA,few,TRBJ2-5,CASSEGGTLGTQYF,TGTGCCAGCAGCGAAGGAGGGACCCTAGGGACCCAGTACTTC
TRBV7-9,NA,NA,TRBJ1-1,CASSTRAGNTEAFF,TGTGCCAGCAGCACCCGGGCAGGGAACACTGAAGCTTTCTTT
TRBV6-6,NA,many,TRBJ1-1,CASTLTAGDRYTEAFF,TGTGCCAGCACCTTAACCGCAGGGGATCGGTACACTGAAGCTTTCTTT
TRBV20-1,TRBD2,NA,TRBJ2-1,CSAPPSSMRGGLPRDEQFF,TGCAGTGCACCCCCCTCATCAATGCGGGGGGGCCTCCCCCGCGATGAGCAGTTCTTC
TRBV7-9,NA,few,TRBJ2-5,CASTSGETQYF,TGTGCCAGCACCTCAGGCGAGACCCAGTACTTC
TRBV2,TRBD1,NA,TRBJ2-3,CASTDTAPGQMGDTQYF,TGTGCCAGCACCGATACTGCCCCGGGACAGATGGGAGATACGCAGTATTTT
TRBV18,NA,NA,TRBJ1-1,CASSPSLDFKGNTEAFF,TGTGCCAGCTCACCCAGTCTTGATTTTAAGGGGAACACTGAAGCTTTCTTT
TRBV20-1,TRBD2,many,TRBJ2-7,CSASPTSGGYEQYF,TGCAGTGCTAGTCCTACTAGCGGGGGCTACGAGCAGTACTTC
TRBV4-3,NA,few,TRBJ2-3,CASRQIASRHTDTQYF,TGCGCCAGCAGACAGATAGCGAGCCGACACACAGATACGCAGTATTTT
TRBV7-2,TRBD1,NA,TRBJ2-3,CASSNQGARDTQYF,TGTGCCAGCAGCAACCAGGGGGCGAGAGATACGCAGTATTTT
TRBV3-1,NA,few,TRBJ1-1,CASSHSVRRGAEAFF,TGTGCCAGCAGCCATTCCGTGAGGCGGGGGGCTGAAGCTTTCTTT
TRBV12-3/TRBV12-4,NA,NA,TRBJ2-3,CASSLGGGGHTDTQYF,TGTGCCAGCAGTTTAGGTGGCGGGGGCCACACAGATACGCAGTATTTT
TRBV5-1,NA,NA,TRBJ1-1,CASSPQGLGTEAFF,TGCGCCAGCAGCCCCCAGGGCCTGGGGACTGAAGCTTTCTTT
TRBV4-1,NA,NA,TRBJ1-2,CASSKDGDYGYTF,TGCGCCAGCAGCAAGGACGGCGACTATGGCTACACCTTC
TRBV6-5,NA,NA,TRBJ1-2,CASSYKGLGYGYTF,TGTGCCAGCAGTTACAAGGGTCTAGGGTATGGCTACACCTTC